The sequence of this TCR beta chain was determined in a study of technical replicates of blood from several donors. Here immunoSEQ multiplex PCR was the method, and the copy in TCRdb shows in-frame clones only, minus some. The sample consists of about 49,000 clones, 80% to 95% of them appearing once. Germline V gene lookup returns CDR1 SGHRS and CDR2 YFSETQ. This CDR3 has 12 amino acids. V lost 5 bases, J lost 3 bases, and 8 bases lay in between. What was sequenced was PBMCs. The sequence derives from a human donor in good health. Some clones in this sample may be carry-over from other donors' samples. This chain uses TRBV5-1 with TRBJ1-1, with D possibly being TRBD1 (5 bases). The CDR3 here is CASRGGDTEAFF. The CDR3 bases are TGCGCCAGCAGGGGGGGGGACACTGAAGCTTTCTTT.